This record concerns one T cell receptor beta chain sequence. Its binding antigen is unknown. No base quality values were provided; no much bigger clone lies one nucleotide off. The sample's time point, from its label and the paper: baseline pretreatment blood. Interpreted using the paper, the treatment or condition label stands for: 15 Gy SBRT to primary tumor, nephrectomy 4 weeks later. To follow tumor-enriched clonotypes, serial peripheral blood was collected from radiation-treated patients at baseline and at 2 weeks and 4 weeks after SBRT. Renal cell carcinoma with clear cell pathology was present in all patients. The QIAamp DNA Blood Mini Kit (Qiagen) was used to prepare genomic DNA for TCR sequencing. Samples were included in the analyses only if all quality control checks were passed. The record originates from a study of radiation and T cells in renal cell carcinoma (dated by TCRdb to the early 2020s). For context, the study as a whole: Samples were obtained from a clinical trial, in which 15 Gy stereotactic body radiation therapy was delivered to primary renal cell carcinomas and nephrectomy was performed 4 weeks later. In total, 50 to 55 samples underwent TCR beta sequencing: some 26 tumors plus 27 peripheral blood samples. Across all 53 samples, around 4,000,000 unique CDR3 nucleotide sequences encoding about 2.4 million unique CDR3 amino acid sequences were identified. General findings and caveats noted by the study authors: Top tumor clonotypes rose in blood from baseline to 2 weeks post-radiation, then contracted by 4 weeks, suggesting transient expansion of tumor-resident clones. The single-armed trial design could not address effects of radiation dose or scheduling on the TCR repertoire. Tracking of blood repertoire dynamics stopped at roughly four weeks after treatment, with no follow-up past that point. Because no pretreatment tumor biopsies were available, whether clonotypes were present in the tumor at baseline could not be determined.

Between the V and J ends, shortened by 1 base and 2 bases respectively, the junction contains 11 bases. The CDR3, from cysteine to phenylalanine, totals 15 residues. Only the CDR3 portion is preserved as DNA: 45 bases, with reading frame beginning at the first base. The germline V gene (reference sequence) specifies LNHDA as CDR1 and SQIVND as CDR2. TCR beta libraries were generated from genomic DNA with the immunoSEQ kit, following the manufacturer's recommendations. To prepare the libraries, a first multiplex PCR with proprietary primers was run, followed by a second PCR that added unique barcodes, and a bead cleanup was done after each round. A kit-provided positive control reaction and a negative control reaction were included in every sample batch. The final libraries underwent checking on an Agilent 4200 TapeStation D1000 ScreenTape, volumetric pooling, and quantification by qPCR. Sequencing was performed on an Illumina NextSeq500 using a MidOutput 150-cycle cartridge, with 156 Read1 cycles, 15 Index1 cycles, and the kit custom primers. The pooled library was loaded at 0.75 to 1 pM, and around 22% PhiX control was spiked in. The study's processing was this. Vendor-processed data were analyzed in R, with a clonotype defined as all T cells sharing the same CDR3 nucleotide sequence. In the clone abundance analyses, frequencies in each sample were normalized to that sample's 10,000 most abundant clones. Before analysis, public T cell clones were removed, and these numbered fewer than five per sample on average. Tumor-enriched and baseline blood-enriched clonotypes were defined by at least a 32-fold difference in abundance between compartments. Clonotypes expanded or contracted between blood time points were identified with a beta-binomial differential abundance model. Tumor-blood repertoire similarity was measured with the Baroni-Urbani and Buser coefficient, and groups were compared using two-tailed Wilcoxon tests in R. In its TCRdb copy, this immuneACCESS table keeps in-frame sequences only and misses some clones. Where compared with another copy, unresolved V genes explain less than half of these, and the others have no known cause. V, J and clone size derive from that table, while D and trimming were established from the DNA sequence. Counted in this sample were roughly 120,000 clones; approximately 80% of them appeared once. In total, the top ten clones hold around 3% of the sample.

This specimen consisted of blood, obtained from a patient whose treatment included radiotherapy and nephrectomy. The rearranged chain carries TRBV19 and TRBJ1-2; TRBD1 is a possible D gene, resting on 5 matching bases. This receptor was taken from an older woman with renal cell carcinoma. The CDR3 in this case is CASSIVPGMNYGYTF. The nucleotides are TGTGCCAGTAGTATAGTTCCAGGGATGAACTATGGCTACACCTTC.